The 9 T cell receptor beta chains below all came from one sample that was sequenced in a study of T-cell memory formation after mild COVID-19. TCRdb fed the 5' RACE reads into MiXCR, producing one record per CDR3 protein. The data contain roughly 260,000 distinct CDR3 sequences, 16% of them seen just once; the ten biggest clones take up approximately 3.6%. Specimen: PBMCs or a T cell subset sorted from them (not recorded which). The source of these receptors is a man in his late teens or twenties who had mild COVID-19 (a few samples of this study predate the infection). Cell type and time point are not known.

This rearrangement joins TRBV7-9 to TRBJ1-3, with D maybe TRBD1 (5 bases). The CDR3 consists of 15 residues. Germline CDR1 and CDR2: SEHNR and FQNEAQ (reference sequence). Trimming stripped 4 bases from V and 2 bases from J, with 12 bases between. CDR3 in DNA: TGTGCCAGCAGCTATCAGGGTACGACTGGAAACACCATATATTTT. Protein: CASSYQGTTGNTIYF. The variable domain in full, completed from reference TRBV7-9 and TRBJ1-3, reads DTGVSQNPRHKITKRGQNVTFRCDPISEHNRLYWYRQTLGQGPEFLTYFQNEAQLEKSRLLSDRFSAERPKGSFSTLEIQRTEQGDSAMYLCASSYQGTTGNTIYFGEGSWLTVV.

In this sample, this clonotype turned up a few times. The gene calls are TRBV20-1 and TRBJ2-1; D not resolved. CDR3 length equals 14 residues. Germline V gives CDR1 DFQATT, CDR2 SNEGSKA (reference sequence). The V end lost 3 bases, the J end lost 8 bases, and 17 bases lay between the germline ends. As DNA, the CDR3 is TGCAGTGCTAGTGTAAGTCTAGTCAGCGATGAGCAGTTCTTC. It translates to CSASVSLVSDEQFF.

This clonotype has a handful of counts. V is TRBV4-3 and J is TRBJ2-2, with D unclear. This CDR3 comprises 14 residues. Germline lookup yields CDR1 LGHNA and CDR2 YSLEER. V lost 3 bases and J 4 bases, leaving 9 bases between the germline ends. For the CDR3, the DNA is TGCGCCAGCAGCCAGACGGACCGCACCGGGGAGCTGTTTTTT. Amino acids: CASSQTDRTGELFF.

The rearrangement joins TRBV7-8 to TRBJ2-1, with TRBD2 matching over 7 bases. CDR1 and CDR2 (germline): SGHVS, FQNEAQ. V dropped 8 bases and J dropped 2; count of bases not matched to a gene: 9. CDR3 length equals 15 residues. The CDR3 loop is CASRLAGDTYNEQFF. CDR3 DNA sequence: TGTGCCAGCCGGCTGGCGGGGGATACCTACAATGAGCAGTTCTTC.

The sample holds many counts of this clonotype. CDR3 region: CASSLVGGGETQYF. DNA for the CDR3: TGTGCCAGCAGCTTAGTCGGCGGGGGAGAGACCCAGTACTTC. J is TRBJ2-5 and V is TRBV7-2; TRBD2 aligns across 7 bases. Germline V gene sequence: CDR1 SGHTA, CDR2 FQGNSA. The CDR3 extends over 14 amino acids. The ends lost 1 base at V and 4 bases at J; junction bases unmatched: 3.

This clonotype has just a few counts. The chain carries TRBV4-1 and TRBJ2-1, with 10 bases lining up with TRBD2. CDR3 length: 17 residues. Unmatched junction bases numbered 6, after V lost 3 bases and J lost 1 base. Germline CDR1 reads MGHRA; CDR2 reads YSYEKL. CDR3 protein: CASSHNPTSGSYNEQFF. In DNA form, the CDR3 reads TGCGCCAGCAGCCACAACCCGACTAGCGGGTCCTACAATGAGCAGTTCTTC.

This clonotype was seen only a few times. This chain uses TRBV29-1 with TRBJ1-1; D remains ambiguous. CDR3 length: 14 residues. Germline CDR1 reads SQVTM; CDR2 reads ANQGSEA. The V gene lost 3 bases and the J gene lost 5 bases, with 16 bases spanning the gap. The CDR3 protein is CSVDEGGQATEAFF. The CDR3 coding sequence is TGCAGCGTTGATGAGGGCGGCCAGGCGACTGAAGCTTTCTTT.

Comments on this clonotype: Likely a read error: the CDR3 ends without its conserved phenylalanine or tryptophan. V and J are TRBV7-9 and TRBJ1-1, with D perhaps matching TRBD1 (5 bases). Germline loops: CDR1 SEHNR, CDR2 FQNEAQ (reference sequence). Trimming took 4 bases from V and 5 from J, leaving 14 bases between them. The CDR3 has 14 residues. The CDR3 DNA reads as TGTGCCAGCAGCTATCGGTCGGGGGAGACTGAAGCTTTCTCT. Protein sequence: CASSYRSGETEAFS.

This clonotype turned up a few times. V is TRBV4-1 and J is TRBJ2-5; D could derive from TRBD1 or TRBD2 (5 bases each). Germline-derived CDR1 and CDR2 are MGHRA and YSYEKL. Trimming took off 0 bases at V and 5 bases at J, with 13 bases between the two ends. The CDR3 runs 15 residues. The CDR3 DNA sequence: TGCGCCAGCAGCCAAGATGGGGGAATGGGTGAGACCCAGTACTTC. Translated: CASSQDGGMGETQYF.